This T cell receptor (beta chain) originates from a study of vaccination and CD4 T cells after COVID-19. Comment on this clonotype: Its antigen is unknown.

Cultured CD4+ T-cell DNA underwent Oncomine TCR Beta short-read sequencing. TCRdb called the PCR reads again in MiXCR, with one record for every CDR3 protein. Of about 10,000 distinct CDR3 sequences in the sample, around 50% were seen once. As for treatment: roughly 10-day PBMC culture with coronavirus spike peptide pools or control peptides (ViraFEST assay). The V and J ends lost 5 bases and 0 bases respectively, with 14 bases between them. CDR3 length: 15 amino acids. CDR1 DFQATT and CDR2 SNEGSKA come from the germline V gene (reference sequence). The clonotype was recovered from a human donor who had recovered from COVID-19. Sample: CD4+ T cells from blood, cultured in vitro. This chain joins TRBV20-1 and TRBJ2-1; D remains ambiguous. The CDR3 nucleotides read TGCAGTGCTCGGGCGATTCCAAGCTCCTACAATGAGCAGTTCTTC. Translated: CSARAIPSSYNEQFF.